What follows are 17 T cell receptor beta chains derived from one specimen sequenced in a study of cytomegalovirus exposure and HLA in healthy donors (dated 2017 in TCRdb). Library preparation used the immunoSEQ multiplex PCR assay. The multiplex PCR relied on a mix of 60 forward primers for TCR Vbeta segments and 13 reverse primers for TCR Jbeta segments. The source is immuneACCESS, and TCRdb retained only in-frame sequences with V and J called. Part of the clones is not carried over; for the studies checked, unresolved V genes explain less than half of this, and the remainder is unexplained. A total of about 140,000 clones appear in this sample, over 70% of them only once. About 2% of the sample rests with the top ten. The sample was PBMCs. The origin of the receptors is a man between 25 and 39 years old in good health and CMV-seronegative.

This clone occurred a few times. J is TRBJ2-1 and V is TRBV6-6; 7 nucleotides align to TRBD1. The CDR3 extends over 14 amino acids. The V segment lost 5 bases and the J segment 3 bases; nucleotides outside the gene matches: 4. Germline CDR1 MNHNY, CDR2 SVGAGI (reference sequence). CDR3 protein: CASSHRQGYNEQFF. The CDR3 coding sequence is TGTGCCAGCAGTCACAGACAGGGCTACAATGAGCAGTTCTTC.

The rearrangement joins TRBV18 to TRBJ1-2; D not certain. This CDR3 is 14 amino acids long. Germline values: CDR1 KGHSH, CDR2 LQKENI. V lost 1 base to trimming and J lost 8 bases, with 14 bases between them. CDR3: CASSPLAGSEGYTF. The CDR3 DNA is TGTGCCAGCTCACCACTCGCCGGTAGCGAGGGCTACACCTTC.

Remarks on this clone: Relative to the germline gene, one junction end is altered; a read error may explain this. This sequence joins TRBV7-9 and TRBJ2-1, with TRBD2 matching 9 bases. CDR1 and CDR2 (germline): SEHNR, FQNEAQ (reference sequence). There are 12 residues in the CDR3. The CDR3, as DNA: TGTTCCAGCAGCATAGCGGGAGATGAGCAGTTCTTC. Amino acid sequence: CSSSIAGDEQFF.

The chain combines TRBV6-1 with TRBJ1-2, with a possible D match to TRBD1 (6 bases). V lost 10 bases to trimming and J lost 8 bases, with 11 bases between them. Germline V gene lookup returns CDR1 MNHNS and CDR2 SASEGT. CDR3 length: 10 residues. The DNA for the CDR3 is TGTGCCATCCAAGACAGGGGCTACACCTTC. Translating it yields CAIQDRGYTF.

This chain uses TRBV28 with TRBJ2-7; 8 nucleotides match TRBD2. This CDR3 is 17 amino acids long. V was pared by 4 bases and J by 0 bases, with 11 bases of the junction left unmatched. Germline-derived CDR1 and CDR2 are MDHEN and SYDVKM. The CDR3 here is CASSSWSSGASSYEQYF. In nucleotides, the CDR3 is TGTGCCAGCAGTTCTTGGAGTAGCGGGGCCAGCTCCTACGAGCAGTACTTC.

The rearrangement joins TRBV6-1 to TRBJ2-7; D might be TRBD2 (6 bases). V shed 3 bases and J shed 7 bases, with 19 bases lying between them. This CDR3 has 15 residues. Per germline, CDR1 MNHNS and CDR2 SASEGT. The CDR3 DNA reads as TGTGCCAGCAGTGAGGAGTCGGCGGGGAAGAGGGAGCAGTACTTC. Amino acids: CASSEESAGKREQYF.

CDR3 nucleotides: TGTGCCAGCAGTTGGTCAGGGCGATACAATGAGCAGTTCTTC. It is translated as CASSWSGRYNEQFF. This chain joins TRBV27 and TRBJ2-1; a possible D gene is TRBD1 (5 bases). This CDR3 contains 14 residues. Germline loops: CDR1 MNHEY, CDR2 SMNVEV (reference sequence). V was pared by 4 bases and J by 4 bases, with 11 bases between.

The V call is TRBV28, the J call TRBJ2-3, with 7 nucleotides matching TRBD2. The CDR3 totals 14 residues. Germline V gene data show CDR1 as MDHEN and CDR2 as SYDVKM. V trimming: 5 bases; J trimming: 2 bases; junction bases outside the gene matches: 4. The CDR3 coding sequence is TGTGCCAGCAGTCAGGGAGGGTCCACAGATACGCAGTATTTT. Amino acids: CASSQGGSTDTQYF.

The chain employs TRBV7-9 and TRBJ2-7, with D unclear. This CDR3 spans 13 amino acids. Looked up from germline, CDR1 is SEHNR and CDR2 is FQNEAQ (reference sequence). V was trimmed by 8 bases and J by 0 bases, leaving 11 bases between them. For the CDR3, the DNA is TGTGCCAGCTCTGAACAGACCTCCTACGAGCAGTACTTC. Residues: CASSEQTSYEQYF.

The chain has TRBV5-5 and TRBJ1-3; unclear D gene. V lost 0 bases and J lost 0, with 4 bases in between. The germline V gene encodes CDR1 SGHKS and CDR2 YYEKEE (reference sequence). The length of the CDR3 is 14 residues. The CDR3 protein is CASSLAGSGNTIYF. DNA of the CDR3: TGTGCCAGCAGCTTGGCAGGCTCTGGAAACACCATATATTTT. The full variable domain, rest sourced from reference TRBV5-5 and TRBJ1-3, is DAGVTQSPTHLIKTRGQQVTLRCSPISGHKSVSWYQQVLGQGPQFIFQYYEKEERGRGNFPDRFSARQFPNYSSELNVNALLLGDSALYLCASSLAGSGNTIYFGEGSWLTVV.

This chain links TRBV10-3 with TRBJ2-3, with D possibly being TRBD2 (5 bases). Trimming pared 6 bases from V and 1 base from J, leaving 14 bases between. CDR1 and CDR2 (germline): ENHRY, SYGVKD. The CDR3 covers 15 residues. CDR3 sequence: CAIRETKRGTDTQYF. CDR3 sequence (DNA): TGTGCCATCAGGGAGACTAAGCGTGGCACAGATACGCAGTATTTT.

The chain links TRBV11-2 to TRBJ2-3; 7 nucleotides agree with TRBD2. The germline V gene encodes CDR1 SGHAT and CDR2 FQNNGV. J lost 4 bases, V lost 3 bases, and 1 base had no gene match. The CDR3 contains 13 residues. CDR3 in DNA: TGTGCCAGCAGCTTGACTAGCCCAGATACGCAGTATTTT. This translates into CASSLTSPDTQYF.

This chain joins TRBV18 and TRBJ2-3, with a tentative D call TRBD2 (5 bases). The CDR3 spans 13 residues. Trimming cost V 4 bases and J 6 bases, with 11 bases left between them. Germline loops: CDR1 KGHSH, CDR2 LQKENI. For the CDR3, the DNA is TGTGCCAGCTCACGGGGAGCCGGGGATACGCAGTATTTT. Translated, it gives CASSRGAGDTQYF.

J is TRBJ2-7 and V is TRBV6-5; no definite D call. V lost 4 bases and J 3 bases, leaving 13 bases between the germline ends. The CDR3 runs 14 residues. Per the germline V gene, CDR1 is MNHEY and CDR2 is SVGAGI. The CDR3 sequence: CASSSSWQVYEQYF. Here the CDR3 DNA reads TGTGCCAGCAGTTCCTCCTGGCAGGTCTACGAGCAGTACTTC.

The chain couples TRBV5-6 to TRBJ2-1, with 13 bases matching TRBD2. The CDR3 loop spans 14 amino acids. The trim removed 2 bases at V and 14 bases at J, leaving 7 bases unmatched. The germline V gene has CDR1 SGHDT and CDR2 YYEEEE. CDR3 coding DNA: TGTGCCAGCAGCTTCGGACTAGCGGGAGAGGGGGAGTTCTTC. This sequence encodes CASSFGLAGEGEFF.

The chain has TRBV7-9 and TRBJ1-2; D call uncertain. V dropped 5 bases and J dropped 2 bases, with 12 bases sitting between them. Germline CDR1 SEHNR, CDR2 FQNEAQ (reference sequence). This CDR3 spans 14 amino acids. CDR3 sequence reads: CASSLGPPNYGYTF. CDR3 in DNA: TGTGCCAGCAGCCTGGGCCCGCCAAACTATGGCTACACCTTC.

The chain carries TRBV27 and TRBJ2-2; TRBD2 matches 9 bases. Unmatched junction bases numbered 5, after V lost 7 bases and J lost 5 bases. CDR1 is MNHEY, CDR2 SMNVEV, per germline (reference sequence). The CDR3 is made up of 14 amino acids. The CDR3 region has the DNA TGTGCCAGCACTTCCGGACTAGCGACCGGGGAGCTGTTTTTT. This translates into CASTSGLATGELFF.